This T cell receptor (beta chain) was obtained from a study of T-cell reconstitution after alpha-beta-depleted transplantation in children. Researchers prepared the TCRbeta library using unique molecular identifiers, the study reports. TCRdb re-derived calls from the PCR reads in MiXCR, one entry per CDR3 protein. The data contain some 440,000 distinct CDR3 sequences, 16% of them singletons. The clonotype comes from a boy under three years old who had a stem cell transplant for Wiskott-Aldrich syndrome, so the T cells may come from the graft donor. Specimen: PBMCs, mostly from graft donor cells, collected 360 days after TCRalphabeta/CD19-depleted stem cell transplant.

In DNA form, the CDR3 reads TGTGCCAGCAGCTTAGAGGACAGGGGAGAGAAACTGTTTTTT. It encodes CASSLEDRGEKLFF. The V call is TRBV7-9, the J call TRBJ1-4; TRBD1 matches at 9 bases. The CDR3 consists of 14 residues. The V and J ends lost 1 base and 11 bases, in that order; junction bases with no gene match: 5. From germline, CDR1 is SEHNR and CDR2 FQNEAQ (reference sequence). Variable domain in full (rest from reference TRBV7-9 and TRBJ1-4): DTGVSQNPRHKITKRGQNVTFRCDPISEHNRLYWYRQTLGQGPEFLTYFQNEAQLEKSRLLSDRFSAERPKGSFSTLEIQRTEQGDSAMYLCASSLEDRGEKLFFGSGTQLSVL.